The 16 T cell receptor beta chains below were found in one sample sequenced in a study of cytomegalovirus exposure and HLA in healthy donors (TCRdb year 2017). Libraries were prepared through the immunoSEQ multiplex PCR assay. For the multiplex PCR, a mixture combining 60 forward primers for TCR Vbeta segments and 13 reverse primers for TCR Jbeta segments was used. TCRdb holds this immuneACCESS table with in-frame rearrangements only. Some clones are missing; in checked studies, unresolved V genes explain under half, and the rest has no known cause. The sample table on file contains approximately 52,000 clones. The biggest ten clones account for 9% to 15% of the sample. Sequencing was done on a sample of PBMCs. These receptors were obtained from an older woman in good health and CMV-seropositive.

With respect to this clone: Germline and junction disagree at one end, which may indicate a read error. The DNA of the CDR3 is TGTGCCAGCAGCTTAGGCACAAGAGAGGCCCAGTACTTC. Protein sequence: CASSLGTREAQYF. The V and J genes are TRBV11-2 and TRBJ2-5, with D uncertain. Germline V lookup: CDR1 SGHAT, CDR2 FQNNGV. The CDR3 loop spans 13 amino acids.

This chain joins TRBV18 and TRBJ1-1; weak D call: TRBD1 (5 bases). Trimming cost V 3 bases and J 2 bases, with 10 bases left between them. This CDR3 is 14 amino acids long. Germline values: CDR1 KGHSH, CDR2 LQKENI. The CDR3 loop is CASSPQGINTEAFF. The CDR3, as DNA: TGTGCCAGCTCACCCCAGGGCATTAACACTGAAGCTTTCTTT.

V is TRBV25-1 and J is TRBJ1-3, with 7 bases aligning to TRBD1. After removal of 2 bases from V and 1 base from J, the junction contained 2 bases not matched to a gene. The CDR3 is made up of 15 amino acids. Germline V gene lookup returns CDR1 MGHDK and CDR2 SYGVNS. CDR3 bases: TGTGCCAGCAGTGAAAGGGGGCTGTCTGGAAACACCATATATTTT. As protein: CASSERGLSGNTIYF.

This rearrangement joins TRBV29-1 to TRBJ2-2; TRBD1 agrees at 8 bases. CDR3 length: 14 amino acids. Germline CDR1 reads SQVTM; CDR2 reads ANQGSEA. Trimming took 4 bases from V and 1 from J; bases not matched to a gene: 2. The CDR3 loop reads CSVAGTGNTGELFF. CDR3 sequence (DNA): TGCAGCGTTGCTGGGACAGGGAACACCGGGGAGCTGTTTTTT.

V is TRBV18 and J is TRBJ2-4; D gene uncertain. Trimming shortened V by 4 bases and J by 0 bases, and 7 bases separated the two germline ends. Germline CDR1 KGHSH, CDR2 LQKENI. The CDR3 has 14 residues. CDR3 residues: CASSQAGAKNIQYF. CDR3 sequence (DNA): TGTGCCAGCTCACAGGCAGGAGCCAAAAACATTCAGTACTTC.

The gene calls are TRBV19 and TRBJ2-1; 9 bases map to TRBD2. Germline loops: CDR1 LNHDA, CDR2 SQIVND (reference sequence). The ends lost 6 bases at V and 5 bases at J; junction bases unmatched: 8. The CDR3 has 15 residues. In nucleotides, the CDR3 is TGTGCCAGTAGCATCGACATAGCGGGGGACAATGAGCAGTTCTTC. This encodes CASSIDIAGDNEQFF.

The chain combines TRBV19 with TRBJ1-1, with D tentatively TRBD1 (5 bases). Germline V lookup: CDR1 LNHDA, CDR2 SQIVND (reference sequence). The CDR3 totals 14 residues. The V and J ends lost 7 bases and 4 bases respectively, with 16 bases between them. The CDR3 DNA is TGTGCCAGTACTCCGGGGGGGTCGGGCACTGAAGCTTTCTTT. This sequence encodes CASTPGGSGTEAFF.

The J gene is TRBJ1-1, the V gene TRBV5-1, with D possibly being TRBD1 (5 bases). The CDR3 runs to 14 residues. CDR1 is SGHRS, CDR2 YFSETQ, per germline. The ends were cut back, 2 bases at V and 4 bases at J, with 12 bases in the middle. CDR3 amino acids: CASSFSSGGTEAFF. For the CDR3, the DNA is TGCGCCAGCAGCTTCTCGTCGGGGGGCACTGAAGCTTTCTTT.

As regards this clone: Additional DNA sequences in this sample encode the identical CDR3. The V gene is TRBV11-3, the J gene TRBJ2-7; TRBD1 might be the D (5 bases). V lost 1 base and J lost 4, with 11 bases in between. Germline V gene sequence: CDR1 SGHNT, CDR2 YENEEA. The CDR3 extends over 14 amino acids. For the CDR3, the DNA is TGTGCCAGCAGCTTAGGCAGGGTTTCGTACGAGCAGTACTTC. Protein: CASSLGRVSYEQYF. Using reference TRBV11-3 and TRBJ2-7 for the parts outside the CDR3, the full variable domain is EAGVVQSPRYKIIEKKQPVAFWCNPISGHNTLYWYLQNLGQGPELLIRYENEEAVDDSQLPKDRFSAERLKGVDSTLKIQPAELGDSAVYLCASSLGRVSYEQYFGPGTRLTVT.

V is TRBV5-1 and J is TRBJ2-7, with no clear D. The CDR3 length is 15 residues. Germline CDR1 and CDR2: SGHRS and YFSETQ. V gave up 2 bases and J gave up 0 bases, with 12 bases separating them. The CDR3 reads CASSLYSYSSYEQYF. CDR3 sequence (DNA): TGCGCCAGCAGCTTATACTCTTATAGCTCCTACGAGCAGTACTTC.

The chain combines TRBV10-1 with TRBJ2-1, with 7 bases matching TRBD1. The CDR3 length is 16 residues. Germline CDR1 is WNHNN and CDR2 is SYGVQD (reference sequence). V was pared by 0 bases and J by 8 bases, with 10 bases of the junction left unmatched. CDR3 sequence reads: CASSESGTALGDEQFF. DNA for the CDR3: TGCGCCAGCAGTGAGTCCGGGACAGCCTTGGGCGATGAGCAGTTCTTC.

V gene TRBV5-4 combines with J gene TRBJ2-3; 9 positions match TRBD2. Germline V CDR1 and CDR2: SGHNT, YYREEE (reference sequence). The J segment lost 2 bases and the V segment lost 4 bases, leaving 11 bases of the junction unmatched. This CDR3 spans 17 amino acids. CDR3 amino acids: CASSPPRASGDTDTQYF. In nucleotides, the CDR3 is TGTGCCAGCAGCCCGCCCCGGGCTAGCGGGGACACAGATACGCAGTATTTT.

This chain uses TRBV19 with TRBJ2-2, with D perhaps matching TRBD1 (6 bases). V shed 3 bases and J shed 4 bases, with 12 bases lying between them. Germline-derived CDR1 and CDR2 are LNHDA and SQIVND (reference sequence). The CDR3 spans 15 residues. CDR3 loop: CASSIKNRVTGELFF. The CDR3 DNA is TGTGCCAGTAGTATCAAAAACAGGGTCACCGGGGAGCTGTTTTTT.

The chain links TRBV19 to TRBJ1-1; D remains ambiguous. CDR3 length equals 14 residues. Germline CDR1 is LNHDA and CDR2 is SQIVND (reference sequence). V was clipped by 0 bases and J by 6 bases, with 11 bases between them. The CDR3 DNA reads TGTGCCAGTAGTATAGAACTCAGGCGGGCTGAAGCTTTCTTT. Protein sequence: CASSIELRRAEAFF.

CDR3 coding DNA: TGTGCCAGTAGGGGCAGCCCAGGGAATTCACCCCTCCACTTT. This encodes CASRGSPGNSPLHF. The chain recombines TRBV19 with TRBJ1-6, with a tentative D call TRBD1 (5 bases). Germline CDR1 reads LNHDA; CDR2 reads SQIVND (reference sequence). V was cut by 6 bases and J by 7 bases, with 13 bases left in between. This CDR3 comprises 14 residues. Full variable domain (remainder filled in from reference TRBV19 and TRBJ1-6): DGGITQSPKYLFRKEGQNVTLSCEQNLNHDAMYWYRQDPGQGLRLIYYSQIVNDFQKGDIAEGYSVSREKKESFPLTVTSAQKNPTAFYLCASRGSPGNSPLHFGNGTRLTVT.

The chain uses TRBV19 and TRBJ1-4, with 8 nucleotides matching TRBD1. V lost 6 bases and J lost 8; bases outside the gene matches: 5. The CDR3 extends over 13 amino acids. Germline V gene lookup returns CDR1 LNHDA and CDR2 SQIVND (reference sequence). The CDR3 reads CASRKTGDEKLFF. CDR3 nucleotides: TGTGCCAGTAGGAAGACAGGGGACGAAAAACTGTTTTTT.